These T cell receptor beta chains were read from a single sample in a study of blood T cell repertoires in COVID-19. Profiled with immunoSEQ multiplex PCR; TCRdb holds only in-frame clones, not every one. This table holds roughly 100,000 clones, around 81% found once. The sequenced material came from peripheral blood. The source of these receptors is a woman in her seventies with acute or convalescent COVID-19. CDR3s include the opening cysteine and the closing phenylalanine or tryptophan. D genes are given only for firm matches. Clone size is stated in some rows and not others, as once, few, many or a class when expanded.

V: TRBV4-3; size: NA; J: TRBJ2-3; D: NA; DNA: TGCGCCAGCAGCCAAGATCGGGCTTCCTCGGGGGATACGCAGTATTTT; CDR3: CASSQDRASSGDTQYF
V: TRBV11-2; size: NA; J: TRBJ2-7; D: NA; DNA: TGTGCCAGCACCGAAACGGGGATCCTCTCCTACGAGCAGTACTTC; CDR3: CASTETGILSYEQYF
V: TRBV30; size: NA; J: TRBJ1-2; D: NA; DNA: TGTGCCTGGAATCTACCCGGGAGGTACTATGGCTACACCTTC; CDR3: CAWNLPGRYYGYTF
V: TRBV10-1; size: NA; J: TRBJ1-1; D: TRBD1; DNA: TGCGCCAGCAGTTACCCGACAGGGGAGATGAACACTGAAGCTTTCTTT; CDR3: CASSYPTGEMNTEAFF
V: TRBV19; size: NA; J: TRBJ2-4; D: TRBD2; DNA: TGTGCCAGTAGTATCGCGGGCGGGAGTGTCAAAAACATTCAGTACTTC; CDR3: CASSIAGGSVKNIQYF
V: TRBV18; size: NA; J: TRBJ1-1; D: TRBD1; DNA: TGTGCCAGCTCACGGGACAGCAGACCGAACACTGAAGCTTTCTTT; CDR3: CASSRDSRPNTEAFF
V: TRBV21-1; size: once; J: TRBJ2-7; D: NA; DNA: TGTGCCAGCAGCAAAGGACGGGAAAGGTTCTCCTACGAGCAGTACTTC; CDR3: CASSKGRERFSYEQYF
V: TRBV9; size: NA; J: TRBJ2-2; D: TRBD1; DNA: TGTGCCAGCAGCGACCTCAGGGGGCAAAACGCCGGGGAGCTGTTTTTT; CDR3: CASSDLRGQNAGELFF
V: TRBV19; size: few; J: TRBJ1-1; D: TRBD1; DNA: TGTGCCAGCTACTCCAGGGGGCGGGGGACTGAAGCTTTCTTT; CDR3: CASYSRGRGTEAFF
V: TRBV9; size: NA; J: TRBJ2-1; D: NA; DNA: TGTGCCAGCAGCCTAAGCTGGGATAGCGTTTACAATGAGCAGTTCTTC; CDR3: CASSLSWDSVYNEQFF
V: TRBV11-3; size: once; J: TRBJ1-1; D: NA; DNA: TGTGCCAGCAGCTTATTCTCTCGGACTGAAGCTTTCTTT; CDR3: CASSLFSRTEAFF
V: TRBV23-1; size: few; J: TRBJ1-6; D: NA; DNA: TGCGCCAGCAGTCATCTCCCCTCGATTTTAACCGATAGCTCCTATAATTCACCCCTCCACTTT; CDR3: CASSHLPSILTDSSYNSPLHF
V: TRBV5-6; size: few; J: TRBJ2-1; D: NA; DNA: TGTGCCAGCAGCGTGTGGGCTGATGAGCAGTTCTTC; CDR3: CASSVWADEQFF
V: TRBV19; size: many; J: TRBJ1-2; D: NA; DNA: TGTGCCAGTAGTACCTTGTGGGGAGCGGAGCCGTATGGCTACACCTTC; CDR3: CASSTLWGAEPYGYTF
V: TRBV11-2; size: NA; J: TRBJ2-7; D: NA; DNA: TGTGCCAGCAGCTCCGTGGCAGGGATAGCCTACGAGCAGTACTTC; CDR3: CASSSVAGIAYEQYF
V: TRBV19; size: NA; J: TRBJ1-1; D: TRBD1; DNA: TGTGCCAGTGGACAGGGGCTGAACACTGAAGCTTTCTTT; CDR3: CASGQGLNTEAFF
V: TRBV30; size: NA; J: TRBJ1-5; D: NA; DNA: TGTGCCTGGAGTGTTAGTCTCGGCAATCAGCCCCAGCATTTT; CDR3: CAWSVSLGNQPQHF
V: TRBV27; size: NA; J: TRBJ1-4; D: TRBD1; DNA: TGTGCCAGCAGACCGACAGGGACAAGAGGAAAACTGTTTTTT; CDR3: CASRPTGTRGKLFF
V: TRBV9; size: once; J: TRBJ2-2; D: TRBD2; DNA: TGTGCCAGCAGCGATGACGGGACTAGCGGGGCGAACACCGGGGAGCTGTTTTTT; CDR3: CASSDDGTSGANTGELFF
V: TRBV19; size: NA; J: TRBJ2-3; D: NA; DNA: TGTGCCAGTAGTATAGAGGTGGGGGGGCCGAGCACAGATACGCAGTATTTT; CDR3: CASSIEVGGPSTDTQYF
V: TRBV18; size: few; J: TRBJ2-2; D: NA; DNA: TGTGCCAGCTCACGCGGACAGTCGAACACCGGGGAGCTGTTTTTT; CDR3: CASSRGQSNTGELFF
V: TRBV29-1; size: NA; J: TRBJ1-1; D: TRBD1; DNA: TGCAGCGCCTCTGGGGACAGGAACTTTGAAGACACTGAAGCTTTCTTT; CDR3: CSASGDRNFEDTEAFF